The 15 T cell receptor beta chains presented below share a single source sample, sequenced in a study of identical twins (dated by TCRdb to the mid-2010s). The library was produced with 5' RACE. These reads were obtained on an Illumina HiSeq 2000. TCRdb redid the processing of the public reads, applying fastp at Q25 and MiXCR, and retained in-frame beta chains. Rows merge per CDR3 protein into single entries with the most common DNA and genes. The sample contains roughly 720,000 distinct CDR3 sequences, roughly 18% of them found a single time. Around 14% of the sample is held by the ten biggest clonotypes. This same sample was also taken into another study, of T cells expressing NK-cell markers.

Sequencing used PBMCs. These receptors were collected from a woman younger than 35 in good health.

This clonotype was observed a handful of times. The J gene is TRBJ2-7, the V gene TRBV7-2; TRBD2 agrees at 10 bases. The junction had 9 bases not matched to a gene; V was cut back by 6 bases and J by 4 bases. The CDR3 has 15 residues. The germline V gene has CDR1 SGHTA and CDR2 FQGNSA. In DNA form, the CDR3 reads TGTGCCAGCAGGGGCGGGGGAGCGGGAGGGTACGAGCAGTACTTC. Amino acid sequence: CASRGGGAGGYEQYF.

A few counts support this clonotype. The chain is built from TRBV20-1 and TRBJ2-7; D tentatively fits TRBD1 or TRBD2 (5 bases each). The CDR3 consists of 11 residues. CDR1 DFQATT and CDR2 SNEGSKA come from the germline V gene (reference sequence). The V gene lost 6 bases and the J gene lost 4 bases, with 10 bases spanning the gap. CDR3 DNA sequence: TGCAGTGCGGGGGTGAATTACGAGCAGTACTTC. Amino acid sequence: CSAGVNYEQYF.

This clonotype was observed a few times. The V call is TRBV20-1, the J call TRBJ2-7, with D possibly matching TRBD1 (6 bases). Germline CDR1 and CDR2: DFQATT and SNEGSKA (reference sequence). CDR3 length: 12 amino acids. V was pared by 3 bases and J by 3 bases, with 9 bases between. Written as DNA, the CDR3 is TGCAGTGCTAGGGGGACATACTACGAGCAGTACTTC. It yields the protein CSARGTYYEQYF.

The gene calls are TRBV7-2 and TRBJ2-3; D is undetermined. V was cut by 4 bases and J by 5 bases, with 10 bases left in between. Germline V gene lookup returns CDR1 SGHTA and CDR2 FQGNSA. The CDR3 contains 13 residues. The CDR3 DNA is TGTGCCAGCAGCTACGAACCCGAAGATACGCAGTATTTT. Amino acid sequence: CASSYEPEDTQYF.

This clonotype has a handful of counts. The chain uses TRBV5-1 and TRBJ2-5; maybe TRBD2 (5 bases). V was shortened by 2 bases and J by 2 bases, with 10 bases between the two germline ends. The CDR3 runs 14 residues. The germline V gene encodes CDR1 SGHRS and CDR2 YFSETQ. DNA of the CDR3: TGCGCCAGCAGCTTCCCGGGGTCACAAGAGACCCAGTACTTC. This gives the protein CASSFPGSQETQYF.

The chain has TRBV4-2 and TRBJ2-1; no clear D. V lost 4 bases to trimming and J lost 1 base, with 8 bases between them. The V gene's germline CDR1 is LGHNA and CDR2 YNFKEQ. This CDR3 has 14 amino acids. CDR3 coding DNA: TGTGCCAGCAGCCCCTTAGAATCCTACAATGAGCAGTTCTTC. Protein: CASSPLESYNEQFF.

This chain uses TRBV20-1 with TRBJ2-3; D remains ambiguous. There are 14 residues in the CDR3. Trimming stripped 3 bases from V and 2 bases from J, with 12 bases between. CDR1 DFQATT and CDR2 SNEGSKA come from the germline V gene (reference sequence). CDR3 protein: CSAREPTYTDTQYF. The CDR3 nucleotides read TGCAGTGCTAGGGAACCGACGTACACAGATACGCAGTATTTT.

This clonotype was observed a few times. The V call is TRBV12-3 or TRBV12-4, the J call TRBJ1-4; the D is unclear. This CDR3 comprises 17 residues. Trimming removed 5 bases from V and 6 bases from J, with 22 bases in between. This chain's CDR3 is CASSHDSYRATDEKLFF. The CDR3, as DNA: TGTGCCAGCAGTCACGACTCTTATCGAGCGACCGATGAAAAACTGTTTTTT.

V usage is TRBV30 and J usage is TRBJ2-1; TRBD2 aligns across 9 bases. This CDR3 spans 15 amino acids. After removal of 1 base from V and 3 bases from J, the junction contained 4 bases not matched to a gene. Germline CDR1 is GTSNPN and CDR2 is SVGIG (reference sequence). As DNA, the CDR3 is TGTGCCTGGAGTGGTCTAGCGGGGTTCTACAATGAGCAGTTCTTC. It translates to CAWSGLAGFYNEQFF. The whole variable domain, remainder taken from reference TRBV30 and TRBJ2-1, is SQTIHQWPATLVQPVGSPLSLECTVEGTSNPNLYWYRQAAGRGLQLLFYSVGIGQISSEVPQNLSASRPQDRQFILSSKKLLLSDSGFYLCAWSGLAGFYNEQFFGPGTRLTVL.

The sample holds a few counts of this clonotype. This chain links TRBV5-1 with TRBJ1-2; possible D gene TRBD1, 6 bases. The CDR3 sequence is 13 residues long. With 0 bases removed from V and 4 bases from J, the gap between germline ends came to 7 bases. From germline, CDR1 is SGHRS and CDR2 YFSETQ. CDR3 protein: CASSLDRVYGYTF. The CDR3 coding sequence is TGCGCCAGCAGCTTGGACAGGGTCTATGGCTACACCTTC.

This clonotype was counted between two and nine times. The rearrangement links TRBV5-1 to TRBJ2-1, with a possible D match to TRBD1 (5 bases). Germline V CDR1 and CDR2: SGHRS, YFSETQ. The CDR3 runs 14 residues. The V gene lost 0 bases and the J gene lost 7 bases, with 11 bases spanning the gap. CDR3: CASSLESRVNEQFF. In DNA form, the CDR3 reads TGCGCCAGCAGCTTGGAGTCCAGGGTAAATGAGCAGTTCTTC. The full variable domain, its missing parts supplied by reference TRBV5-1 and TRBJ2-1, is KAGVTQTPRYLIKTRGQQVTLSCSPISGHRSVSWYQQTPGQGLQFLFEYFSETQRNKGNFPGRFSGRQFSNSRSEMNVSTLELGDSALYLCASSLESRVNEQFFGPGTRLTVL.

This clonotype was detected only a few times. The V gene is TRBV6-5, the J gene TRBJ1-2; 7 nucleotides line up with TRBD1. Looked up from germline, CDR1 is MNHEY and CDR2 is SVGAGI. This CDR3 spans 17 amino acids. Germline trimming cut 1 base from V and 1 base from J; bases unmatched to any gene: 9. The chain's CDR3 is CASSYLQGGGGNYGYTF. DNA of the CDR3: TGTGCCAGCAGTTACTTGCAGGGGGGTGGTGGTAACTATGGCTACACCTTC.

This clonotype occurred a few times. The chain couples TRBV15 to TRBJ1-2; the match to TRBD1 covers 7 bases. The V segment lost 8 bases and the J segment 0 bases; nucleotides outside the gene matches: 9. The CDR3 is 15 residues long. Germline V gene sequence: CDR1 LNHNV, CDR2 YYDKDF (reference sequence). CDR3 nucleotide sequence: TGTGCCACCTCCATAACCGGGACAGCTAACTATGGCTACACCTTC. Its translation: CATSITGTANYGYTF. The full variable domain, with the rest looked up from reference TRBV15 and TRBJ1-2, is DAMVIQNPRYQVTQFGKPVTLSCSQTLNHNVMYWYQQKSSQAPKLLFHYYDKDFNNEADTPDNFQSRRPNTSFCFLDIRSPGLGDTAMYLCATSITGTANYGYTFGSGTRLTVV.

This clonotype was detected many times. The rearrangement links TRBV12-3 or TRBV12-4 to TRBJ2-1, with 8 nucleotides matching TRBD1. The CDR3 contains 18 residues. Unmatched junction bases numbered 15, after V lost 6 bases and J lost 2 bases. CDR3 in DNA: TGTGCCAGCAGCCCAGGACAGGGTTCTACTGGGGCCTACAATGAGCAGTTCTTC. Protein: CASSPGQGSTGAYNEQFF.

The J gene is TRBJ2-5, the V gene TRBV4-2, with 8 positions matching TRBD1. J was trimmed by 9 bases and V by 0 bases; bases with no gene match: 12. The CDR3 runs 16 residues. From germline, CDR1 is LGHNA and CDR2 YNFKEQ. CDR3 amino acids: CASSQDLDRVVGAQYF. CDR3 bases: TGTGCCAGCAGCCAAGATCTGGACAGGGTTGTAGGGGCCCAGTACTTC.